This T cell receptor (beta chain) is drawn from a study of siplizumab effects on memory and regulatory T cells. CDR3 length: 12 residues. The germline V and J ends were trimmed by 2 bases and 5 bases, with 3 bases remaining between them. From germline, CDR1 is KGHSH and CDR2 LQKENI. General study points: Naive T cells appeared more diverse than memory cells and seemed to be major alloresponse contributors.

This clone was seen a single time. What it binds is unknown. Sequencing used immunoSEQ multiplex PCR; TCRdb keeps in-frame clones, though not all of them. The sample has roughly 60,000 clones, more than 85% seen once. Source material: CD8+ T cells sorted from blood. This TCR came from a human donor in good health. The V and J genes are TRBV18 and TRBJ2-2, with D unclear. CDR3 DNA sequence: TGTGCCAGCTCACCATATACCGGGGAGCTGTTTTTT. Translating it yields CASSPYTGELFF. The variable domain in full, completed from reference TRBV18 and TRBJ2-2, reads NAGVMQNPRHLVRRRGQEARLRCSPMKGHSHVYWYRQLPEEGLKFMVYLQKENIIDESGMPKERFSAEFPKEGPSILRIQQVVRGDSAAYFCASSPYTGELFFGEGSRLTVL.